A single sample gave rise to the 27 T cell receptor beta chains below, sequenced in a study of T cells after yellow fever vaccination. From the 5' RACE reads, TCRdb called clonotypes with MiXCR, one entry per CDR3 protein. The data hold just over 250,000 distinct CDR3 sequences, with about 5.2% observed a single time. The starting material was CD4+ T cells sorted from PBMCs, obtained on the day of the yellow fever booster vaccination. The receptors derive from a man aged 18 to 29 who received the YFV17D yellow fever vaccine.

This clonotype was detected only a few times. The chain joins TRBV12-3 or TRBV12-4 to TRBJ2-1; 10 nucleotides align to TRBD2. J was trimmed by 4 bases and V by 6 bases; bases with no gene match: 9. CDR3 length equals 16 residues. The DNA of the CDR3 is TGTGCCAGCAGGCCATCTAGCGGGGGCTATTACAATGAGCAGTTCTTC. Amino acids: CASRPSSGGYYNEQFF.

This clonotype was seen at least ten times. The rearrangement links TRBV20-1 to TRBJ2-3; the D gene is possibly TRBD2 (5 bases). The V and J ends lost 8 bases and 3 bases respectively, with 15 bases between them. Looked up from germline, CDR1 is DFQATT and CDR2 is SNEGSKA (reference sequence). CDR3 length: 13 residues. The CDR3 DNA reads as TGCAGTCAAAAGTGGAGAGGGACAGATACGCAGTATTTT. As protein: CSQKWRGTDTQYF.

This clonotype was counted a few times. CDR3 in DNA: TGTGCCAGCAGCGCTCAGACTGGGAGGGGCCCAGATACGCAGTATTTT. As protein: CASSAQTGRGPDTQYF. The rearrangement uses TRBV9 and TRBJ2-3, with TRBD2 matching 7 bases. The CDR3 runs 16 residues. The V gene end was trimmed by 3 bases and the J gene end by 4 bases; junction bases not matched to a gene: 11. The germline gives CDR1 SGDLS, CDR2 YYNGEE.

The chain employs TRBV7-9 and TRBJ1-5, with unresolved D. Germline CDR1 reads SEHNR; CDR2 reads FQNEAQ (reference sequence). The CDR3 has 17 residues. V gave up 5 bases and J gave up 1 base, with 18 bases separating them. The CDR3 coding sequence is TGTGCCAGCAGCCTCTCGGGGTGGGGTAGGAGCAATCAGCCCCAGCATTTT. It specifies CASSLSGWGRSNQPQHF.

The rearrangement uses TRBV5-4 and TRBJ2-7, with 8 bases aligning to TRBD2. Germline CDR1 reads SGHNT; CDR2 reads YYREEE (reference sequence). The CDR3 length is 16 residues. The junction had 5 bases not matched to a gene; V was cut back by 0 bases and J by 0 bases. The CDR3 region has the DNA TGTGCCAGCAGCTTGGAACCGCTAGCGGGCTCCTACGAGCAGTACGTC. It translates to CASSLEPLAGSYEQYV.

This rearrangement joins TRBV5-6 to TRBJ2-3; 7 bases are shared with TRBD1. V lost 4 bases and J lost 1; bases outside the gene matches: 6. The CDR3 totals 15 residues. CDR1 SGHDT and CDR2 YYEEEE come from the germline V gene. CDR3 amino acids: CASSRSGTGTDTQYF. The CDR3 DNA follows: TGTGCCAGCAGCCGGTCCGGGACAGGCACAGATACGCAGTATTTT. The entire variable domain, with the rest obtained from reference TRBV5-6 and TRBJ2-3, is as follows: DAGVTQSPTHLIKTRGQQVTLRCSPKSGHDTVSWYQQALGQGPQFIFQYYEEEERQRGNFPDRFSGHQFPNYSSELNVNALLLGDSALYLCASSRSGTGTDTQYFGPGTRLTVL.

This clonotype was recorded many times. The CDR3 region has the DNA TGTGCCAGCAGCTCTAACAGGGGGCGAACAGATACGCAGTATTTT. Amino acids: CASSSNRGRTDTQYF. The rearrangement links TRBV7-2 to TRBJ2-3, with TRBD1 matching over 9 bases. J was trimmed by 3 bases and V by 4 bases; bases with no gene match: 5. The CDR3 is 15 residues long. The germline gives CDR1 SGHTA, CDR2 FQGNSA.

At least ten counts were recorded for this clonotype. The chain carries TRBV5-1 and TRBJ2-4, with 7 bases aligning to TRBD2. Unmatched junction bases numbered 11, after V lost 5 bases and J lost 0 bases. This CDR3 spans 17 amino acids. Per the germline V gene, CDR1 is SGHRS and CDR2 is YFSETQ. The CDR3 spells CASSLNPSGLAKNIQYF. The CDR3 bases are TGCGCCAGCAGTTTGAACCCTAGCGGTTTAGCCAAAAACATTCAGTACTTC.

This clonotype was counted many times. This chain uses TRBV5-1 with TRBJ2-7; 10 nucleotides align to TRBD1. CDR1 SGHRS and CDR2 YFSETQ come from the germline V gene. CDR3 size: 15 residues. V lost 7 bases and J lost 4; bases outside the gene matches: 11. CDR3 amino acids: CASARSGTGEYEQYF. In DNA form, the CDR3 reads TGCGCCAGCGCCCGCTCCGGGACAGGGGAGTACGAGCAGTACTTC.

This clonotype was recorded a few times. The V and J genes are TRBV20-1 and TRBJ2-5; TRBD2 matches at 8 bases. The CDR3 runs 13 residues. The junction had 5 bases not matched to a gene; V was cut back by 5 bases and J by 3 bases. Looked up from germline, CDR1 is DFQATT and CDR2 is SNEGSKA (reference sequence). The CDR3 nucleotides are TGCAGTGCTTTCGTAGCGGGGAAAGAGACCCAGTACTTC. This gives the protein CSAFVAGKETQYF.

This clonotype appeared a few times. The gene calls are TRBV24-1 and TRBJ2-1; 14 positions match TRBD2. The germline V gene encodes CDR1 KGHDR and CDR2 SFDVKD. The CDR3 runs to 16 residues. Unmatched junction bases numbered 8, after V lost 7 bases and J lost 7 bases. Written as DNA, the CDR3 is TGTGCCACCAGCTCGGGACTAGCGGGGGCGGGGAATGAGCAGTTCTTC. Protein product: CATSSGLAGAGNEQFF.

This clonotype was detected ten times or more. This chain links TRBV4-2 with TRBJ1-4; tentatively, D is TRBD1 (5 bases). V gave up 2 bases and J gave up 3 bases, with 22 bases separating them. The CDR3 sequence is 19 residues long. Germline CDR1 and CDR2: LGHNA and YNFKEQ. The CDR3 region has the DNA TGTGCCAGCAGCCAAAGAGGTGGGGGACCCACTTTGGCTAATGAAAAACTGTTTTTT. Translation gives CASSQRGGGPTLANEKLFF.

The chain carries TRBV20-1 and TRBJ1-5; 7 nucleotides agree with TRBD1. CDR1 and CDR2 (germline): DFQATT, SNEGSKA (reference sequence). There are 14 residues in the CDR3. V was clipped by 4 bases and J by 5 bases; unmatched bases: 8. For the CDR3, the DNA is TGCAGTGCTACCCCAGGGGGGATCTATCAGCCCCAGCATTTT. Its translation is CSATPGGIYQPQHF.

This clonotype was seen a handful of times. The chain couples TRBV7-8 to TRBJ1-1; D remains unclear. CDR1 and CDR2 from the germline V gene are SGHVS and FQNEAQ. The CDR3 has 12 residues. V gave up 0 bases and J gave up 6 bases, with 5 bases separating them. Here the CDR3 reads CASSLAIAEAFF. CDR3 nucleotide sequence: TGTGCCAGCAGCTTAGCGATCGCTGAAGCTTTCTTT.

This clonotype was found many times. The chain combines TRBV12-3 or TRBV12-4 with TRBJ2-5; D is possibly TRBD2 (5 bases). The CDR3 totals 15 residues. The V gene lost 3 bases and the J gene lost 3 bases, with 14 bases spanning the gap. Here the CDR3 DNA reads TGTGCCAGCAGTTTCGGAGGTTCGGGCGAAGAGACCCAGTACTTC. As protein: CASSFGGSGEETQYF.

This clonotype turned up a few times. V usage is TRBV4-2 and J usage is TRBJ1-1, with no clear D. This CDR3 has 15 amino acids. Trimming took 3 bases from V and 6 from J, leaving 17 bases between them. Germline values: CDR1 LGHNA, CDR2 YNFKEQ. The CDR3 loop reads CASSQQTPGNSEAFF. The DNA of the CDR3 is TGTGCCAGCAGCCAGCAAACGCCGGGAAACTCTGAAGCTTTCTTT.

This clonotype was seen more than once but under ten times. This chain uses TRBV7-3 with TRBJ2-2; D gene unclear. V was pared by 4 bases and J by 0 bases, with 12 bases between. Germline V gene lookup returns CDR1 SGHTA and CDR2 FQGTGA. This CDR3 is built from 16 residues. CDR3 nucleotides: TGTGCCAGCAGCTACAACACAGCCTCGAACACCGGGGAGCTGTTTTTT. Its translation: CASSYNTASNTGELFF. Variable domain in full (rest from reference TRBV7-3 and TRBJ2-2): GAGVSQTPSNKVTEKGKYVELRCDPISGHTALYWYRQSLGQGPEFLIYFQGTGAADDSGLPNDRFFAVRPEGSVSTLKIQRTERGDSAVYLCASSYNTASNTGELFFGEGSRLTVL.

The CDR3 protein is CSAKQGAGDTQYF. CDR3 coding DNA: TGCAGTGCTAAACAGGGGGCTGGAGATACGCAGTATTTT. This chain joins TRBV20-1 and TRBJ2-3; TRBD1 matches at 9 bases. The V and J ends lost 4 bases and 5 bases, in that order; junction bases with no gene match: 4. Germline CDR1 DFQATT, CDR2 SNEGSKA (reference sequence). This CDR3 is 13 amino acids long.

The V call is TRBV4-1, the J call TRBJ1-2; D is uncertain. Germline V lookup: CDR1 MGHRA, CDR2 YSYEKL. V was clipped by 1 base and J by 5 bases, with 14 bases between them. CDR3 size: 15 residues. In DNA form, the CDR3 reads TGCGCCAGCAGCCAAGTCGCAGGAGTCGGGTATGGCTACACCTTC. Translated: CASSQVAGVGYGYTF.

In this sample, this clonotype turned up a few times. The rearrangement links TRBV29-1 to TRBJ2-1; D is possibly TRBD1 (5 bases). V lost 7 bases and J lost 4, with 17 bases in between. The CDR3 has 14 amino acids. The germline gives CDR1 SQVTM, CDR2 ANQGSEA. The CDR3 sequence is CSADSLRRYNEQFF. Here the CDR3 DNA reads TGCAGCGCCGACAGCCTCCGTAGATACAATGAGCAGTTCTTC.

This clonotype has only a few counts. The rearrangement uses TRBV27 and TRBJ2-1; 10 nucleotides match TRBD2. V lost 2 bases and J lost 8; bases outside the gene matches: 15. Germline CDR1 MNHEY, CDR2 SMNVEV (reference sequence). The CDR3 has 18 residues. The CDR3, as DNA: TGTGCCAGCAGTTTACAAGCGGGGGGGTATATTGCGGACGATGAGCAGTTCTTC. Residues: CASSLQAGGYIADDEQFF.

The CDR3 protein is CASSEMLGTYEQYV. The CDR3 DNA is TGTGCCAGCAGTGAAATGTTAGGGACCTACGAGCAGTACGTC. J is TRBJ2-7 and V is TRBV6-1, with D unresolved. Trimming left V 2 bases short and J 2 bases short, with 10 bases between. Germline CDR1 MNHNS, CDR2 SASEGT. The CDR3 extends over 14 amino acids.

This chain uses TRBV7-2 with TRBJ2-2; D may be TRBD2 (6 bases). Germline values: CDR1 SGHTA, CDR2 FQGNSA. The CDR3 runs to 15 residues. V lost 1 base to trimming and J lost 6 bases, with 12 bases between them. The CDR3 DNA follows: TGTGCCAGCAGCTTAGTATCGGGGGATCCCGGGGAGCTGTTTTTT. Translating gives CASSLVSGDPGELFF.

The table lists this clonotype with many counts. This chain joins TRBV4-3 and TRBJ1-2; D is uncertain. The CDR3 consists of 15 residues. Trimming cost V 3 bases and J 7 bases, with 18 bases left between them. Germline V gives CDR1 LGHNA, CDR2 YSLEER. The CDR3 sequence: CASSHPGGSGSGYTF. The CDR3 nucleotides read TGCGCCAGCAGCCACCCGGGAGGTAGCGGATCTGGCTACACCTTC.

The chain links TRBV29-1 to TRBJ1-1, with D perhaps matching TRBD1 (5 bases). Deletions cut 3 bases from V and 1 base from J, with 9 bases between. The CDR3 loop spans 13 amino acids. The germline CDR1 and CDR2 sequences are SQVTM and ANQGSEA. CDR3 bases: TGCAGCGTTGAGGGGGTACCGAACACTGAAGCTTTCTTT. Translating it yields CSVEGVPNTEAFF.

This clonotype appeared a few times. This chain links TRBV4-1 with TRBJ2-4; D may be TRBD2 (6 bases). The CDR3 has 14 amino acids. Trimming took 5 bases from V and 6 from J, leaving 14 bases between them. Per germline, CDR1 MGHRA and CDR2 YSYEKL. The DNA of the CDR3 is TGCGCCAGCAGCGAGGGTGGGGGGACAAACATTCAGTACTTC. Protein: CASSEGGGTNIQYF.

The chain has TRBV12-3 or TRBV12-4 and TRBJ2-2; tentatively, D is TRBD2 (6 bases). The V end lost 5 bases, the J end lost 6 bases, and 13 bases lay between the germline ends. This CDR3 has 14 residues. CDR3 coding DNA: TGTGCCAGCAGTGCTACTAGCAAGGCCGGGGAGCTGTTTTTT. It codes for CASSATSKAGELFF.